This entry lists 6 T cell receptor beta chains sequenced from one sample in a study of shared clonotypes between healthy human individuals. TCRdb's table, derived via immunoSEQ multiplex PCR, lists solely in-frame clones and lacks some. The repertoire holds 600,000 to 800,000 clones, over 55% seen once, with about 1.8% in the top ten. The sequencing sample was made of memory CD4+ T cells sorted from blood. Subset: CD45RA-negative fraction. Receptors were obtained from a woman between 25 and 40 years old in good health.

This clone was seen a single time. The J gene is TRBJ2-7, the V gene TRBV18, with D perhaps matching TRBD2 (5 bases). Deletions cut 4 bases from V and 6 bases from J, with 19 bases between. The CDR3 has 15 amino acids. The germline V gene encodes CDR1 KGHSH and CDR2 LQKENI. CDR3 loop: CASSLHHGKGGEQYF. Written as DNA, the CDR3 is TGTGCCAGCTCACTCCACCACGGTAAAGGAGGCGAGCAGTACTTC.

This sequence joins TRBV7-8 and TRBJ2-1; TRBD2 matches at 8 bases. V was clipped by 0 bases and J by 9 bases; unmatched bases: 10. Germline V gene data show CDR1 as SGHVS and CDR2 as FQNEAQ. The CDR3 contains 16 residues. CDR3 coding DNA: TGTGCCAGCAGCTTAGCGGGTAGCGGGACAACCGGTGAGCAGTTCTTC. This gives the protein CASSLAGSGTTGEQFF.

A remark on this clone: The junction departs from germline at one end; a sequencing error may be responsible. V is TRBV19 and J is TRBJ2-5; perhaps TRBD2 as D (6 bases). In germline, CDR1 is LNHDA, CDR2 SQIVND (reference sequence). CDR3 length: 13 amino acids. The CDR3 region has the DNA TGTGCCGGTAGCAGAGGGGCGGGGGAGACCCAGTACTTC. This gives the protein CAGSRGAGETQYF.

The genes are TRBV18 and TRBJ1-1; 7 nucleotides line up with TRBD1. Losses at the gene ends were 0 bases for V and 3 bases for J; bases not matched to a gene: 7. CDR1 is KGHSH and CDR2 is LQKENI in the germline V gene. The CDR3 extends over 16 amino acids. The CDR3 sequence: CASSPPNRGGYTEAFF. In DNA form, the CDR3 reads TGTGCCAGCTCACCACCAAACCGAGGGGGCTACACTGAAGCTTTCTTT.

This clone was observed a handful of times. The CDR3 sequence is CASSFGILREQFF. The CDR3 nucleotides are TGTGCCAGCAGCTTCGGCATTTTACGGGAGCAGTTCTTC. The V gene is TRBV11-2, the J gene TRBJ2-1; D gene ambiguous. The CDR3 has 13 residues. Germline CDR1 and CDR2: SGHAT and FQNNGV. Trimming took 3 bases from V and 10 from J, leaving 13 bases between them.

This chain joins TRBV20-1 and TRBJ2-1; D gene unclear. V was trimmed by 3 bases and J by 13 bases, leaving 13 bases between them. Germline V gives CDR1 DFQATT, CDR2 SNEGSKA (reference sequence). The CDR3 extends over 11 amino acids. CDR3 in DNA: TGCAGTGCTAGTTATGGGTACTACCAGTTCTTC. Translation gives CSASYGYYQFF.